This T cell receptor beta chain was recovered during a study of beta chain features in type 1 diabetes. Study-wide background: Cell yields, gender and age were similar in healthy donors and patients. Sorted cells from all samples, numbering about 99,000,000, were examined. Points from the study as a whole: In cDNA sequencing, cells with high TCR expression could be over-represented. Type 1 diabetes patients had moderately but significantly shorter TCRB CDR3s in all four CD4+ subsets.

All of the isolated RNA was reverse transcribed, so expressed TCRB transcripts were sequenced. The protocol was immunoSEQ multiplex PCR, while the TCRdb copy is restricted to in-frame clones and leaves out a portion. The profile shows roughly 130,000 clones, about a tenth of them singletons. Looked up from germline, CDR1 is LGHNA and CDR2 is YNFKEQ. Between the trimmed V and J ends, which lost 1 base and 4 bases, there was a span of 17 bases. This CDR3 has 16 residues. This clone was detected a few times. The antigen remains unidentified. Source material: central memory CD4+ T cells from blood. This chain uses TRBV4-2 with TRBJ2-7; a possible D gene is TRBD1 (6 bases). The TCR sequence derives from a man between 18 and 35 years old in good health. The CDR3 DNA sequence: TGTGCCAGCAGCCAAGTTGGCGGCAGGGGCGCGTACGAGCAGTACTTC. Amino acid sequence: CASSQVGGRGAYEQYF.